These 2 T cell receptor beta chains were sequenced from one sample in a study of blood T cell repertoires in COVID-19. Data came from immunoSEQ multiplex PCR; TCRdb stores just in-frame clones and leaves some out. This table holds 90,000 to 100,000 clones, approximately 82% found once. The material sequenced was peripheral blood. The receptors were sampled from a man between 65 and 85 years old with acute or convalescent COVID-19.

The chain uses TRBV27 and TRBJ2-1; 7 bases map to TRBD2. Per the germline V gene, CDR1 is MNHEY and CDR2 is SMNVEV (reference sequence). CDR3 length equals 17 residues. The V gene end was trimmed by 5 bases and the J gene end by 0 bases; junction bases not matched to a gene: 10. CDR3: CASSTPYGGSSYNEQFF. The CDR3 nucleotides read TGTGCCAGCAGTACTCCGTACGGGGGGAGCTCCTACAATGAGCAGTTCTTC.

This clone was seen a handful of times. The chain couples TRBV11-2 to TRBJ2-1; 7 bases align to TRBD1. The J segment lost 0 bases and the V segment lost 4 bases, leaving 3 bases of the junction unmatched. Germline CDR1 reads SGHAT; CDR2 reads FQNNGV. The CDR3 is 15 residues long. The CDR3 is CASSSGQVSYNEQFF. The CDR3, as DNA: TGTGCCAGCAGCTCAGGACAGGTCTCCTACAATGAGCAGTTCTTC.